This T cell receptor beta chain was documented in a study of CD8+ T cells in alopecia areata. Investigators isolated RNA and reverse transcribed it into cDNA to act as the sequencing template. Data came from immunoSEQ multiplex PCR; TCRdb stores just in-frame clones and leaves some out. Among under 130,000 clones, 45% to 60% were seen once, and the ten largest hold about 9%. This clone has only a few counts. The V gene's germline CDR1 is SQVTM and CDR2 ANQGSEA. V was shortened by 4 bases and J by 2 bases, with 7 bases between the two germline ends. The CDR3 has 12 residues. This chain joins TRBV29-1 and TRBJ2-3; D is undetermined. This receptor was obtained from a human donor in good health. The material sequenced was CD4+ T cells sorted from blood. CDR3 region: CSVVQVTDTQYF. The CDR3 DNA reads TGCAGCGTTGTTCAAGTCACAGATACGCAGTATTTT.